One and the same sample provided the 25 T cell receptor beta chains below, sequenced in a study of blood T cell repertoires in COVID-19. Sequencing used immunoSEQ multiplex PCR; TCRdb keeps in-frame clones, though not all of them. This repertoire shows some 270,000 clones, around 89% found once; its top ten account for 2.1%. Specimen: peripheral blood. These receptor sequences come from a woman aged 55-69 years with COVID-19, enrolled during active disease.

This clone came up a few times. This rearrangement joins TRBV7-3 to TRBJ2-7; 9 bases map to TRBD1. V was pared by 0 bases and J by 4 bases, with 4 bases of the junction left unmatched. The CDR3 runs to 15 residues. CDR1 is SGHTA, CDR2 FQGTGA, per germline. CDR3 region: CASSLTSDRGYEQYF. The CDR3 DNA sequence: TGTGCCAGCAGCTTAACGTCGGACAGGGGATACGAGCAGTACTTC. The whole variable domain, remainder taken from reference TRBV7-3 and TRBJ2-7, is GAGVSQTPSNKVTEKGKYVELRCDPISGHTALYWYRQSLGQGPEFLIYFQGTGAADDSGLPNDRFFAVRPEGSVSTLKIQRTERGDSAVYLCASSLTSDRGYEQYFGPGTRLTVT.

The rearrangement joins TRBV4-3 to TRBJ1-6; D unclear. In germline, CDR1 is LGHNA, CDR2 YSLEER. The CDR3 runs to 14 residues. The ends were cut back, 1 base at V and 7 bases at J, with 8 bases in the middle. In DNA, the CDR3 is TGCGCCAGCAGCCAAGGACATATGAATTCACCCCTCCACTTT. Translating gives CASSQGHMNSPLHF.

CDR3 in amino acids: CASSYRDRAETQYF. In DNA form, the CDR3 reads TGTGCCAGCAGCTACCGGGACAGGGCAGAGACCCAGTACTTC. J is TRBJ2-5 and V is TRBV5-6, with TRBD1 identical over 9 bases. Germline assignment: CDR1 SGHDT and CDR2 YYEEEE. The CDR3 is made up of 14 amino acids. The junction had 4 bases not matched to a gene; V was cut back by 3 bases and J by 4 bases.

The rearrangement joins TRBV18 to TRBJ2-2, with a tentative D call TRBD1 (7 bases). Trimming stripped 5 bases from V and 6 bases from J, with 19 bases between. Germline CDR1 is KGHSH and CDR2 is LQKENI. This CDR3 spans 16 amino acids. CDR3 sequence: CASSTRTGEAPGELFF. The CDR3 DNA reads as TGTGCCAGCTCAACTCGAACAGGGGAGGCCCCCGGGGAGCTGTTTTTT.

The chain combines TRBV4-3 with TRBJ2-3, with a weak D call TRBD2 (5 bases). The CDR3 covers 13 residues. The ends were cut back, 1 base at V and 11 bases at J, with 13 bases in the middle. The germline gives CDR1 LGHNA, CDR2 YSLEER. This CDR3 reads CASSQVLRVRQYF. The CDR3 DNA reads TGCGCCAGCAGCCAAGTCTTGAGGGTAAGGCAGTATTTT.

The chain employs TRBV7-2 and TRBJ2-2, with 9 positions matching TRBD2. The CDR3 has 16 amino acids. From germline, CDR1 is SGHTA and CDR2 FQGNSA. Unmatched junction bases numbered 1, after V lost 1 base and J lost 1 base. This chain's CDR3 is CASSLDSGGNTGELFF. The DNA for the CDR3 is TGTGCCAGCAGCTTAGATAGCGGGGGGAACACCGGGGAGCTGTTTTTT.

This chain links TRBV9 with TRBJ2-2, with a possible D match to TRBD2 (5 bases). Per the germline V gene, CDR1 is SGDLS and CDR2 is YYNGEE. The V end lost 0 bases, the J end lost 5 bases, and 14 bases lay between the germline ends. The CDR3 spans 16 residues. CDR3 region: CASSVGGNRGTGELFF. The CDR3 nucleotides read TGTGCCAGCAGCGTAGGAGGGAACCGGGGAACCGGGGAGCTGTTTTTT.

The chain employs TRBV11-2 and TRBJ2-7, with 8 bases that match TRBD1. V was clipped by 1 base and J by 2 bases; unmatched bases: 1. CDR3 size: 14 residues. In germline, CDR1 is SGHAT, CDR2 FQNNGV. In nucleotides, the CDR3 is TGTGCCAGCAGCTTAGCCAGGGGGCCCTACGAGCAGTACTTC. The encoded protein is CASSLARGPYEQYF.

This chain connects TRBV6-5 to TRBJ1-5; 8 bases agree with TRBD1. With V trimmed by 4 bases and J by 3 bases, 2 bases remained unmatched. The CDR3 is 14 amino acids. Germline assignment: CDR1 MNHEY and CDR2 SVGAGI. CDR3 bases: TGTGCCAGCAGTTGGGACAGGTACAATCAGCCCCAGCATTTT. As protein: CASSWDRYNQPQHF.

DNA for the CDR3: TGTGCCAGCAGCTTAATGTCCAATGGCTACACCTTC. Translated, it gives CASSLMSNGYTF. This chain links TRBV7-9 with TRBJ1-2; D unresolved. The V and J ends lost 2 bases and 6 bases respectively, with 7 bases between them. The CDR3 spans 12 residues. Per germline, CDR1 SEHNR and CDR2 FQNEAQ (reference sequence). Looking up the rest from reference TRBV7-9 and TRBJ1-2 gives the full variable domain: DTGVSQNPRHKITKRGQNVTFRCDPISEHNRLYWYRQTLGQGPEFLTYFQNEAQLEKSRLLSDRFSAERPKGSFSTLEIQRTEQGDSAMYLCASSLMSNGYTFGSGTRLTVV.

The chain carries TRBV7-2 and TRBJ1-1; D might be TRBD1 (5 bases). Germline CDR1 reads SGHTA; CDR2 reads FQGNSA. V lost 5 bases, J lost 1 base, and 8 bases lay in between. This CDR3 has 13 residues. The CDR3 protein is CASSPGQNTEAFF. DNA of the CDR3: TGTGCCAGCAGCCCCGGACAGAACACTGAAGCTTTCTTT.

This chain joins TRBV7-8 and TRBJ1-2, with TRBD1 matching over 7 bases. The CDR3 contains 14 residues. Germline trimming cut 1 base from V and 4 bases from J; bases unmatched to any gene: 3. Germline CDR1 reads SGHVS; CDR2 reads FQNEAQ. The CDR3 loop reads CASSLGTGSYGYTF. The CDR3 coding sequence is TGTGCCAGCAGCTTAGGGACAGGTTCCTATGGCTACACCTTC.

A single count supports this clone. V is TRBV27 and J is TRBJ2-1; maybe TRBD1 (6 bases). Between the trimmed V and J ends, which lost 2 bases and 4 bases, there was a span of 12 bases. The CDR3 is 15 residues long. CDR1 and CDR2 from the germline V gene are MNHEY and SMNVEV (reference sequence). The CDR3 loop reads CASSLPGQHYNEQFF. CDR3 DNA: TGTGCCAGCAGTTTACCCGGACAGCATTACAATGAGCAGTTCTTC.

CDR3 DNA sequence: TGTGCCAGCAGAACGACTAGAGACAATGAGCAGTTCTTC. This sequence encodes CASRTTRDNEQFF. The chain uses TRBV6-5 and TRBJ2-1, with a weak D call TRBD2 (6 bases). Germline V gives CDR1 MNHEY, CDR2 SVGAGI. There are 13 residues in the CDR3. V was pared by 6 bases and J by 5 bases, with 11 bases between.

This clone was counted only a few times. The same CDR3 can be traced to other DNA sequences in this sample. J is TRBJ1-1 and V is TRBV19; D gene uncertain. The CDR3 is made up of 13 amino acids. V dropped 9 bases and J dropped 1 base, with 12 bases sitting between them. Per the germline V gene, CDR1 is LNHDA and CDR2 is SQIVND (reference sequence). CDR3 sequence reads: CASRAGRNTEAFF. The DNA of the CDR3 is TGTGCCAGCCGGGCGGGTAGGAACACTGAAGCTTTCTTT.

V gene TRBV21-1 combines with J gene TRBJ1-6; TRBD1, the table's D call, lacks a check against the DNA. TRBV21-1 is assigned pseudogene status. This CDR3 is built from 16 residues. The CDR3 region is CASSLRTGGYNSPLHF. The CDR3 coding sequence is TGTGCCAGCAGCCTCCGGACAGGGGGCTATAATTCACCCCTCCACTTT.

The chain is built from TRBV13 and TRBJ1-2, with TRBD1 identical over 8 bases. After removal of 5 bases from V and 6 bases from J, the junction contained 8 bases not matched to a gene. From germline, CDR1 is PRHDT and CDR2 FYEKMQ (reference sequence). The CDR3 loop spans 14 amino acids. The CDR3 DNA reads TGTGCCAGCAGCCCGCCCGGGACAGGTCATGGCTACACCTTC. This encodes CASSPPGTGHGYTF.

The V and J genes are TRBV4-3 and TRBJ1-2; 7 nucleotides agree with TRBD1. V was clipped by 0 bases and J by 8 bases; unmatched bases: 15. CDR1 and CDR2 (germline): LGHNA, YSLEER. The CDR3 is made up of 17 amino acids. The CDR3 DNA follows: TGCGCCAGCAGCCAAGACGTGTTTTTAGGAGGGACAGAAGGCTACACCTTC. This encodes CASSQDVFLGGTEGYTF.

V gene TRBV19 combines with J gene TRBJ1-6, with a possible D match to TRBD1 (5 bases). The length of the CDR3 is 14 residues. The germline V and J ends were trimmed by 2 bases and 7 bases, with 9 bases remaining between them. Per the germline V gene, CDR1 is LNHDA and CDR2 is SQIVND (reference sequence). The CDR3 DNA follows: TGTGCCAGTAGTATAAGGCAGGGAAATTCACCCCTCCACTTT. Encoded protein: CASSIRQGNSPLHF.

The V call is TRBV18, the J call TRBJ1-2; D gene ambiguous. Germline CDR1 and CDR2: KGHSH and LQKENI. The length of the CDR3 is 12 residues. V was trimmed by 2 bases and J by 6 bases, leaving 7 bases between them. The CDR3: CASSPGRDGYTF. CDR3 nucleotides: TGTGCCAGCTCACCAGGGAGGGATGGCTACACCTTC.

This clone appeared a few times. The chain links TRBV4-3 to TRBJ1-1, with D possibly TRBD1 on 6 matching bases. V was trimmed by 0 bases and J by 6 bases, leaving 11 bases between them. CDR3 length: 14 amino acids. The germline gives CDR1 LGHNA, CDR2 YSLEER. The CDR3 reads CASSQDTRGPEAFF. The CDR3 DNA follows: TGCGCCAGCAGCCAAGACACCAGGGGCCCTGAAGCTTTCTTT.

In this sample, this clone turned up once. This chain links TRBV7-2 with TRBJ1-1, with D possibly matching TRBD1 (6 bases). Germline V gives CDR1 SGHTA, CDR2 FQGNSA. The CDR3 is 15 amino acids. Trimming left V 5 bases short and J 2 bases short, with 15 bases between. The DNA of the CDR3 is TGTGCCAGCAGCGTCTCTCCGGGACAAAACACTGAAGCTTTCTTT. It encodes CASSVSPGQNTEAFF. Full variable domain (outside the CDR3, taken from reference TRBV7-2 and TRBJ1-1): GAGVSQSPSNKVTEKGKDVELRCDPISGHTALYWYRQSLGQGLEFLIYFQGNSAPDKSGLPSDRFSAERTGGSVSTLTIQRTQQEDSAVYLCASSVSPGQNTEAFFGQGTRLTVV.

The V and J genes are TRBV29-1 and TRBJ2-7; the match to TRBD1 covers 9 bases. J was trimmed by 5 bases and V by 4 bases; bases with no gene match: 9. CDR1 is SQVTM, CDR2 ANQGSEA, per germline. The length of the CDR3 is 14 residues. In DNA, the CDR3 is TGCAGCGTTGCCTCTATGACAGGGGGGAACGAGCAGTACTTC. This translates into CSVASMTGGNEQYF.

The V call is TRBV15, the J call TRBJ2-5; perhaps TRBD2 as D (5 bases). V was shortened by 1 base and J by 5 bases, with 11 bases between the two germline ends. Germline V lookup: CDR1 LNHNV, CDR2 YYDKDF (reference sequence). The CDR3 runs to 14 residues. CDR3 in amino acids: CATSRGAGAETQYF. CDR3 coding DNA: TGTGCCACCAGCAGAGGGGCGGGCGCGGAGACCCAGTACTTC.

V usage is TRBV29-1 and J usage is TRBJ2-5; 10 nucleotides line up with TRBD1. Germline V gene data show CDR1 as SQVTM and CDR2 as ANQGSEA. This CDR3 comprises 14 residues. Trimming took 2 bases from V and 6 from J; bases not matched to a gene: 6. The CDR3 DNA reads as TGCAGCGTTGAACCGCGGGACAGGGGAAAGACCCAGTACTTC. It translates to CSVEPRDRGKTQYF. The entire variable domain, with the rest obtained from reference TRBV29-1 and TRBJ2-5, is as follows: SAVISQKPSRDICQRGTSLTIQCQVDSQVTMMFWYRQQPGQSLTLIATANQGSEATYESGFVIDKFPISRPNLTFSTLTVSNMSPEDSSIYLCSVEPRDRGKTQYFGPGTRLLVL.